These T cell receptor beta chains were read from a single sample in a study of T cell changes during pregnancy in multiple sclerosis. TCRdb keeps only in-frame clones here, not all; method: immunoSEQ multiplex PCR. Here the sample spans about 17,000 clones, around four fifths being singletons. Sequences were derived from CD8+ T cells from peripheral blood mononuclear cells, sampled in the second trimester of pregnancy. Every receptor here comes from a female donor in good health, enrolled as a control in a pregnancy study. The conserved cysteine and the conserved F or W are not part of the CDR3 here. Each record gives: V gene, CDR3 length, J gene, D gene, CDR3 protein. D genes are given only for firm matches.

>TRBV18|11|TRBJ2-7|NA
ASSPDSTYEQY
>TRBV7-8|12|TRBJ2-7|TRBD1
ASSSTGMVYEQY
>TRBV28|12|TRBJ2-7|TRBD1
ASSTPGQTYEQY
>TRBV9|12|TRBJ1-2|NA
ASSVDSANYGYT
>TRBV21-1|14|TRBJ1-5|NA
ASSTRDRVLNQPQH
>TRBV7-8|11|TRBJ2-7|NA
ASSPRSSYEQY
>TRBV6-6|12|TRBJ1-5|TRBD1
ASSFRGTNQPQH
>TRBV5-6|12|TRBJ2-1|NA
ASSLGTVSNEQF
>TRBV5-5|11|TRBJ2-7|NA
ASSFGPTYEQY
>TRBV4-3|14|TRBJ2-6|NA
ASSQEPRGGANVLT
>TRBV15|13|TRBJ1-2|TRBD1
ATSLGQGANYGYT
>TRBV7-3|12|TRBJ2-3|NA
ASSSMASTDTQY
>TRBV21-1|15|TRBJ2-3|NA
ASSKGLAGVPRSTQY
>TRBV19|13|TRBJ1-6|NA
ASSIDQSYNSPLH
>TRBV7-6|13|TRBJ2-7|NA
ASSLGSGKVHEQY
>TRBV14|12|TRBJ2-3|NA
ASSQEVETDTQY
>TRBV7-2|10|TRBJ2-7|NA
ASTNTGYEQY
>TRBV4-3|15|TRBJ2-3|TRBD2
ASSQDPLAVSVDTQY
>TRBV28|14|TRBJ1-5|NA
ASSLEGLGSNQPQH
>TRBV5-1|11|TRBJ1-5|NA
ASSLAGDQPQH
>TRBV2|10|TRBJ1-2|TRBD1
ASNPTGGAYT
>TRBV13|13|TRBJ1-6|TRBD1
ASSSDGQGNSPLH
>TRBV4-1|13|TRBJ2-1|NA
ASSQTGLRGNEQF
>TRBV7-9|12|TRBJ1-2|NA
ASSSSSGSFGYT
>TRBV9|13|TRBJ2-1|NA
ASSADRSSYNEQF
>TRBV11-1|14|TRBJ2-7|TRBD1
ASSFRGQGASYEQY
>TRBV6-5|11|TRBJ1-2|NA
ASSYGHPLGYT
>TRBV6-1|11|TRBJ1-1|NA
ALSDTGNTEAF